This record concerns one TCR beta chain sequence. Its cognate antigen is unknown. This sample was included in a study of T cell responses to AZD1222 COVID-19 vaccine. Second doses that came at about 4 or about 12 weeks were put together. Points from the study as a whole: Researchers took repertoire samples only after the peak T cell response had come. Donors were chiefly white British, with a greater number of females, and clonal diversity was perhaps underestimated.

Using immunoSEQ multiplex PCR, the repertoire was profiled, and TCRdb retains in-frame clones only, with some absent. Here the sample spans 150,000 to 200,000 clones, around 92% being singletons. Germline values: CDR1 SGHRS, CDR2 YFSETQ. The CDR3 is 16 amino acids. The J segment lost 0 bases and the V segment lost 2 bases, leaving 5 bases of the junction unmatched. Sequenced here: peripheral blood, sampled 28 days after the second AZD1222 dose. The chain links TRBV5-1 to TRBJ1-1; the match to TRBD1 covers 9 bases. This clonotype originated in an adult who received the AZD1222 COVID-19 vaccine. DNA for the CDR3: TGCGCCAGCAGCTTACAGGGGGCTGTAATGAACACTGAAGCTTTCTTT. It yields the protein CASSLQGAVMNTEAFF.